This T cell receptor beta chain was captured by sequencing in a study of T cells after yellow fever vaccination. General observations from the study: Contaminating bulk clonotypes could be abundant in FACS-sorted repertoires.

This clonotype was observed at least ten times. The antigen is unknown. Unmatched junction bases numbered 18, after V lost 8 bases and J lost 1 base. The CDR3 extends over 19 amino acids. Germline V gives CDR1 SEHNR, CDR2 FQNEAQ (reference sequence). TCRdb fed the 5' RACE reads into MiXCR, producing one record per CDR3 protein. The sample holds 300,000 or so distinct CDR3 sequences; 3% to 4.5% are singletons and the top ten take approximately 24%. The sequencing used PBMCs, collected 5 days after the yellow fever booster vaccination. The chain is built from TRBV7-9 and TRBJ2-4; 9 bases are shared with TRBD1. This sequence originates from a man younger than 35 who received the YFV17D yellow fever vaccine. In nucleotides, the CDR3 is TGTGCCAGCCACGGGGCCTGGACAGGGGAGGATCTGGCCAAAAACATTCAGTACTTC. It codes for CASHGAWTGEDLAKNIQYF.